This is a list of T cell receptor beta chains from one sample in a study of regulatory T cells in long-lasting Graves disease. TCRdb re-called the multiplex PCR reads through MiXCR, storing one row per CDR3 protein. In the table there are 200,000 to 250,000 distinct CDR3 sequences, 20% to 25% of which are singletons. The sequences come from peripheral blood mononuclear cells (PBMCs), collected at new diagnosis, from a patient treated with antithyroid drugs. These receptor sequences come from a female donor with Graves disease. Each CDR3 is given with its conserved first and last residue. Each record gives: J gene, clone size, D gene, V gene, CDR3 protein, CDR3 DNA. D genes are given only for firm matches. Rows may omit the clone size; those that give it use once, few, many or a size class.

J: TRBJ2-1
size: few
D: TRBD1
V: TRBV27
CDR3: CASSMDRVYNEQFF
DNA: TGTGCCAGCAGTATGGACAGGGTATACAATGAGCAGTTCTTC

J: TRBJ2-6
size: many
D: NA
V: TRBV20-1
CDR3: CSASNSLSGANVLTF
DNA: TGCAGTGCTAGTAACAGCCTCTCTGGGGCCAACGTCCTGACTTTC

J: TRBJ2-7
size: NA
D: NA
V: TRBV19
CDR3: CASSIDQYREQYF
DNA: TGTGCCAGTAGTATAGATCAATATCGGGAGCAGTACTTC

J: TRBJ1-1
size: few
D: NA
V: TRBV29-1
CDR3: CSARSPTGEAFF
DNA: TGCAGCGCCCGGTCCCCGACTGGTGAAGCTTTCTTT

J: TRBJ2-2
size: many
D: TRBD1
V: TRBV7-2
CDR3: CASKGQGNTGELFF
DNA: TGTGCCAGCAAAGGACAGGGGAACACCGGGGAGCTGTTTTTT

J: TRBJ2-7
size: few
D: TRBD1
V: TRBV3-1
CDR3: CASGLRQGTYEQYF
DNA: TGTGCCAGCGGCCTTAGACAGGGGACCTACGAGCAGTACTTC

J: TRBJ1-5
size: NA
D: TRBD1
V: TRBV5-1
CDR3: CANSLGTGGADQPQHF
DNA: TGCGCCAACAGCTTGGGGACAGGGGGCGCCGATCAGCCCCAGCATTTT

J: TRBJ2-5
size: many
D: TRBD2
V: TRBV20-1
CDR3: CSGRREAGETQYF
DNA: TGCAGTGGAAGACGGGAGGCTGGCGAGACCCAGTACTTC

J: TRBJ1-2
size: many
D: TRBD1
V: TRBV20-1
CDR3: CSASSRGGILYGYTF
DNA: TGCAGTGCTAGCAGCAGGGGGGGGATACTATATGGCTACACCTTC

J: TRBJ1-1
size: many
D: TRBD1
V: TRBV3-1
CDR3: CASSQGQGTTEAFF
DNA: TGTGCCAGCAGCCAAGGACAGGGTACCACTGAAGCTTTCTTT

J: TRBJ1-1
size: NA
D: NA
V: TRBV28
CDR3: CASSLLGHFSEAFF
DNA: TGTGCCAGCAGTTTATTGGGCCACTTCAGTGAAGCTTTCTTT

J: TRBJ2-2
size: few
D: NA
V: TRBV29-1
CDR3: CSVDGTPNTGELFF
DNA: TGCAGCGTTGATGGAACTCCGAACACCGGGGAGCTGTTTTTT

J: TRBJ2-3
size: NA
D: TRBD1
V: TRBV7-9
CDR3: CASSVGGDRGLYF
DNA: TGTGCCAGCAGCGTCGGGGGGGACAGGGGTTTGTATTTT